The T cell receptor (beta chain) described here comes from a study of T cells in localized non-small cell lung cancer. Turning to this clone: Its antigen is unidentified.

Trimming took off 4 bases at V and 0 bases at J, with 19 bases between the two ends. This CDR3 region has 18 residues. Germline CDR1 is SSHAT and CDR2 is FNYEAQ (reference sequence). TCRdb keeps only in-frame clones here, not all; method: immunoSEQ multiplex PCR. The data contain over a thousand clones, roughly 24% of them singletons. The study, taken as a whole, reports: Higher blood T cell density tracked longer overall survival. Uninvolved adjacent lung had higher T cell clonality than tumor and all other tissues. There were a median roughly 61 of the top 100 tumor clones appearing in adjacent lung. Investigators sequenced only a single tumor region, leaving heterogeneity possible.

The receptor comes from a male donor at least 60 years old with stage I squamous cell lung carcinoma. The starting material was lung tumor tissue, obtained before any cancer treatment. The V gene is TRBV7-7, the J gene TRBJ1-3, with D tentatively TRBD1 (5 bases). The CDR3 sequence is CASSSRPLGGSSGNTIYF. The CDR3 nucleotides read TGTGCCAGCAGCTCTAGACCCCTCGGGGGGTCCTCTGGAAACACCATATATTTT.